One sample yielded the 27 T cell receptor beta chains listed below, sequenced in a study of blood T cells in healthy people across ages. Combining a sample-barcoded 5' primer with a J-beta primer mix, a second PCR ran for roughly 7 to 12 cycles. TCRdb reprocessed the 5' RACE reads with MiXCR, giving one entry per CDR3 protein. The sample holds 650,000 to 800,000 distinct CDR3 sequences; more than 40% are singletons and the top ten take around 21%. The sample consisted of blood. Receptors originate from a man aged 55-75 years in good health.

This CDR3 reads CASSLLDSSYEQYF. The CDR3 DNA sequence: TGCGCCAGCAGCTTGCTTGACAGTTCCTACGAGCAGTACTTC. V gene TRBV5-1 combines with J gene TRBJ2-7; D might be TRBD1 (5 bases). Looked up from germline, CDR1 is SGHRS and CDR2 is YFSETQ. CDR3 length: 14 residues. The V gene lost 1 base and the J gene lost 1 base, with 9 bases spanning the gap.

On this clonotype itself: This could be a read error, since a much larger clone is one nucleotide away. The chain recombines TRBV29-1 with TRBJ2-5; D tentatively reads TRBD1 or TRBD2 (5 bases each). This CDR3 is 14 amino acids long. The ends were cut back, 6 bases at V and 11 bases at J, with 25 bases in the middle. CDR1 is SQVTM, CDR2 ANQGSEA, per germline. This chain's CDR3 is CSVVTEGEIRGQYF. In nucleotides, the CDR3 is TGCAGCGTAGTGACAGAGGGTGAGATACGAGGGCAGTACTTC.

The chain carries TRBV5-4 and TRBJ1-1; 9 positions agree with TRBD1. The CDR3 length is 14 residues. CDR1 is SGHNT, CDR2 YYREEE, per germline (reference sequence). J was trimmed by 3 bases and V by 4 bases; bases with no gene match: 4. Here the CDR3 reads CASSTNRGHTEAFF. For the CDR3, the DNA is TGTGCCAGCAGCACAAACAGGGGGCACACTGAAGCTTTCTTT.

The V gene is TRBV2, the J gene TRBJ1-6; weak D call: TRBD1 (5 bases). The CDR3 spans 17 residues. CDR1 is SNHLY and CDR2 is FYNNEI in the germline V gene. V lost 2 bases and J lost 9, with 20 bases in between. CDR3 DNA: TGTGCCAGCAGTGAATTCTCAGGTGGATCTGGGGGTTCACCCCTCCACTTT. Residues: CASSEFSGGSGGSPLHF.

The genes are TRBV3-1 and TRBJ2-5; D tentatively fits TRBD1 or TRBD2 (5 bases each). V was trimmed by 5 bases and J by 3 bases, leaving 13 bases between them. Germline V lookup: CDR1 LGHDT, CDR2 YNNKEL (reference sequence). This CDR3 is 14 amino acids long. CDR3 region: CASSARGDKETQYF. DNA for the CDR3: TGTGCCAGCAGCGCAAGGGGAGATAAAGAGACCCAGTACTTC.

CDR3 sequence (DNA): TGTGCCAGCAGGCCACTAGCGGGGAAGAACACCGGGGAGCTGTTTTTT. Translating gives CASRPLAGKNTGELFF. The rearrangement joins TRBV6-2 or TRBV6-3 to TRBJ2-2; 10 bases are a match to TRBD2. The germline CDR1 and CDR2 sequences are MNHEY and SVGEGT. This CDR3 is 16 amino acids long. V dropped 6 bases and J dropped 1; count of bases not matched to a gene: 5.

Many counts were recorded for this clonotype. This chain joins TRBV2 and TRBJ2-5, with D unresolved. Germline loops: CDR1 SNHLY, CDR2 FYNNEI. Trimming took 2 bases from V and 7 from J, leaving 8 bases between them. This CDR3 contains 12 residues. This chain's CDR3 is CASSERIGTQYF. The DNA for the CDR3 is TGTGCCAGCAGTGAAAGGATCGGGACCCAGTACTTC.

The rearrangement links TRBV7-2 to TRBJ1-4; 9 bases fit TRBD1. The germline CDR1 and CDR2 sequences are SGHTA and FQGNSA. The CDR3 spans 16 residues. V lost 6 bases to trimming and J lost 0 bases; unmatched junction nucleotides: 5. The CDR3 DNA is TGTGCCAGCAGTTACAGGGGGCAAACAACTAATGAAAAACTGTTTTTT. It translates to CASSYRGQTTNEKLFF.

This clonotype was counted only a few times. CDR3: CASSLAQGLSYEQYF. In DNA form, the CDR3 reads TGCGCCAGCAGCTTGGCACAGGGCCTCTCCTACGAGCAGTACTTC. This chain connects TRBV5-1 to TRBJ2-7; D possibly corresponds to TRBD1 (6 bases). V was cut by 0 bases and J by 0 bases, with 10 bases left in between. CDR1 SGHRS and CDR2 YFSETQ come from the germline V gene. The CDR3 totals 15 residues. The whole variable domain, filled in from reference TRBV5-1 and TRBJ2-7, reads KAGVTQTPRYLIKTRGQQVTLSCSPISGHRSVSWYQQTPGQGLQFLFEYFSETQRNKGNFPGRFSGRQFSNSRSEMNVSTLELGDSALYLCASSLAQGLSYEQYFGPGTRLTVT.

The chain joins TRBV3-1 to TRBJ2-1; TRBD2 aligns across 7 bases. CDR1 and CDR2 (germline): LGHDT, YNNKEL (reference sequence). With V trimmed by 1 base and J by 0 bases, 12 bases remained unmatched. The CDR3 spans 19 residues. CDR3 DNA sequence: TGTGCCAGCAGCCAAGGCGGGACTACGCTAATCAGCTCCTACAATGAGCAGTTCTTC. It encodes CASSQGGTTLISSYNEQFF.

This clonotype was detected ten times or more. The chain is built from TRBV12-3 or TRBV12-4 and TRBJ2-7; possibly TRBD1 for D (6 bases). This CDR3 region has 15 residues. V shed 4 bases and J shed 5 bases, with 18 bases lying between them. This CDR3 reads CASSWAGTPSDEQYF. The CDR3 coding sequence is TGTGCCAGCAGTTGGGCCGGGACACCTTCCGACGAGCAGTACTTC.

The genes are TRBV30 and TRBJ1-6; D is unclear. V was shortened by 2 bases and J by 14 bases, with 13 bases between the two germline ends. In germline, CDR1 is GTSNPN, CDR2 SVGIG (reference sequence). There are 12 residues in the CDR3. CDR3 region: CAWSRSESTLHF. The CDR3 DNA is TGTGCCTGGAGTCGCTCGGAGTCTACCCTCCACTTT.

This CDR3 reads CASSAQGARGEKLFF. CDR3 coding DNA: TGTGCCAGCAGCGCCCAGGGGGCTCGAGGTGAAAAACTGTTTTTT. The rearrangement joins TRBV21-1 to TRBJ1-4; the tabulated D call, TRBD1, remains unverified against the DNA. TRBV21-1 is termed a pseudogene. The CDR3 has 15 amino acids.

Of note for this clonotype: Given a much more abundant clone one base away, this may be a read error. This rearrangement joins TRBV7-2 to TRBJ2-1; 8 bases are shared with TRBD1. This CDR3 has 14 amino acids. CDR1 SGHTA and CDR2 FQGNSA come from the germline V gene. CDR3 coding DNA: TGTGCCAACAGCCCAGGACAGGGAAGGAATGAGCAGTTCTTC. Translation: CANSPGQGRNEQFF.

This chain connects TRBV12-3 or TRBV12-4 to TRBJ2-4; TRBD2 is a possible D gene (5 bases). The better agreement between TRBJ2-7 and the DNA end casts doubt on the J call. The CDR3 loop spans 15 amino acids. DNA of the CDR3: TGTGCCAGCAGTTTAGGTGGAAACGGACTTTACGAGCAGTACTTC. As protein: CASSLGGNGLYEQYF.

This clonotype has only a few counts. CDR3 in amino acids: CSARDWGLNNEQFF. The CDR3 bases are TGCAGTGCTAGAGATTGGGGACTTAACAATGAGCAGTTCTTC. The rearrangement joins TRBV20-1 to TRBJ2-1; the D gene is possibly TRBD2 (6 bases). V dropped 0 bases and J dropped 5 bases, with 11 bases sitting between them. CDR1 is DFQATT and CDR2 is SNEGSKA in the germline V gene (reference sequence). This CDR3 has 14 residues.

V gene TRBV5-1 combines with J gene TRBJ1-4; 7 positions match TRBD1. The CDR3 consists of 15 residues. CDR1 is SGHRS, CDR2 YFSETQ, per germline. V shed 4 bases, J shed 7 bases, and the junction held 10 bases outside the gene matches. Here the CDR3 DNA reads TGCGCCAGCAGCGGGAACAGGGGCGAGGGTGAAAAACTGTTTTTT. Protein: CASSGNRGEGEKLFF.

The rearrangement uses TRBV20-1 and TRBJ2-3; possibly TRBD1 for D (6 bases). This CDR3 region has 13 residues. Trimming shortened V by 5 bases and J by 4 bases, and 13 bases separated the two germline ends. Germline V lookup: CDR1 DFQATT, CDR2 SNEGSKA (reference sequence). The CDR3 reads CSAHPTGPDTQYF. In DNA, the CDR3 is TGCAGTGCTCATCCAACAGGGCCAGATACGCAGTATTTT.

This clonotype has a handful of counts. V and J are TRBV14 and TRBJ1-4; 11 bases are a match to TRBD1. With 4 bases clipped from V and 3 bases from J, the junction kept 7 bases outside the gene matches. Germline V gene sequence: CDR1 SGHDN, CDR2 FVKESK. CDR3 length equals 17 residues. CDR3 DNA sequence: TGTGCCAGCAGCCTGACCGGACAGGGGGCTGCTAATGAAAAACTGTTTTTT. It encodes CASSLTGQGAANEKLFF.

The chain links TRBV6-1 to TRBJ1-1, with D possibly matching TRBD1 (5 bases). Germline lookup yields CDR1 MNHNS and CDR2 SASEGT. This CDR3 is built from 15 residues. The V end was cut by 6 bases, the J end by 0 bases, with 14 bases between. The chain's CDR3 is CASSVDISMNTEAFF. The DNA for the CDR3 is TGTGCCAGCAGCGTGGACATAAGTATGAACACTGAAGCTTTCTTT.

This rearrangement joins TRBV7-2 to TRBJ2-3; D is uncertain. This CDR3 spans 13 amino acids. The germline V and J ends were trimmed by 2 bases and 4 bases, with 7 bases remaining between them. Germline values: CDR1 SGHTA, CDR2 FQGNSA. The CDR3 sequence: CASSLIVADTQYF. The DNA of the CDR3 is TGTGCCAGCAGCTTAATCGTCGCAGATACGCAGTATTTT.

The CDR3 region has the DNA TGTGCCAGCAGTTTCCGAATTAAGGTGGTGGGGGGTAATTCACCCCTCCACTTT. Amino acids: CASSFRIKVVGGNSPLHF. The gene calls are TRBV27 and TRBJ1-6; D may be TRBD1 (5 bases). Germline lookup yields CDR1 MNHEY and CDR2 SMNVEV (reference sequence). The CDR3 extends over 18 amino acids. The ends were cut back, 3 bases at V and 6 bases at J, with 21 bases in the middle.

This clonotype came up a few times. This chain connects TRBV18 to TRBJ2-7, with 7 bases aligning to TRBD1. CDR1 KGHSH and CDR2 LQKENI come from the germline V gene. The CDR3 has 14 residues. V dropped 3 bases and J dropped 5; count of bases not matched to a gene: 7. CDR3 sequence (DNA): TGTGCCAGCTCACCTAATACAGGGGAAAACGAGCAGTACTTC. The encoded protein is CASSPNTGENEQYF.

The table lists this clonotype with a count of one. The chain carries TRBV11-2 and TRBJ2-5; D call uncertain. From germline, CDR1 is SGHAT and CDR2 FQNNGV. Trimming shortened V by 2 bases and J by 11 bases, and 21 bases separated the two germline ends. The CDR3 is made up of 15 amino acids. The DNA for the CDR3 is TGTGCCAGCAGCTTACGCGCGCTGCGGACCCAGGCGCAGTACTTC. Translating it yields CASSLRALRTQAQYF.

V is TRBV7-3 and J is TRBJ1-1; no clear D. V lost 3 bases, J lost 5 bases, and 10 bases lay in between. Germline loops: CDR1 SGHTA, CDR2 FQGTGA. The length of the CDR3 is 13 residues. The CDR3 DNA is TGTGCCAGCAGCTTTGGCCCAGGAACTGAAGCTTTCTTT. The encoded protein is CASSFGPGTEAFF.

This clonotype was observed a handful of times. V gene TRBV6-2 or TRBV6-3 combines with J gene TRBJ2-4, with D possibly TRBD2 on 6 matching bases. From germline, CDR1 is MNHEY and CDR2 SVGEGT. The CDR3 covers 15 residues. V was cut by 7 bases and J by 6 bases, with 19 bases left in between. Here the CDR3 DNA reads TGTGCCAGCAAGAGGGGCGGAGGGTCAGGAAACATTCAGTACTTC. Protein sequence: CASKRGGGSGNIQYF.

This chain links TRBV6-1 with TRBJ2-3; possibly TRBD2 for D (6 bases). Germline V gives CDR1 MNHNS, CDR2 SASEGT. Trimming removed 2 bases at V and 3 bases at J, with 9 bases between. The CDR3 length is 14 residues. The CDR3 DNA follows: TGTGCCAGCAGTGAATTTGGGAGGACAGATACGCAGTATTTT. Its protein product is CASSEFGRTDTQYF.